This T cell receptor beta chain was obtained from a study of T cell changes during pregnancy in multiple sclerosis. Sequencing used immunoSEQ multiplex PCR; TCRdb keeps in-frame clones, though not all of them. Found here are around 110,000 clones, about nine tenths of them singletons; the top ten hold 0.65% to 0.9%. With 5 bases removed from V and 1 base from J, the gap between germline ends came to 12 bases. Germline V gene data show CDR1 as SGHTA and CDR2 as FQGNSA. CDR3 size: 14 residues. This TCR derives from a female donor in good health, enrolled as a control in a pregnancy study. V and J are TRBV7-2 and TRBJ2-7; D perhaps matches TRBD2 (6 bases). This specimen consisted of peripheral blood, obtained in the third trimester of pregnancy. The CDR3 spells CASSPGLLSYEQYF. In DNA form, the CDR3 reads TGTGCCAGCAGCCCGGGACTTCTATCCTACGAGCAGTACTTC.